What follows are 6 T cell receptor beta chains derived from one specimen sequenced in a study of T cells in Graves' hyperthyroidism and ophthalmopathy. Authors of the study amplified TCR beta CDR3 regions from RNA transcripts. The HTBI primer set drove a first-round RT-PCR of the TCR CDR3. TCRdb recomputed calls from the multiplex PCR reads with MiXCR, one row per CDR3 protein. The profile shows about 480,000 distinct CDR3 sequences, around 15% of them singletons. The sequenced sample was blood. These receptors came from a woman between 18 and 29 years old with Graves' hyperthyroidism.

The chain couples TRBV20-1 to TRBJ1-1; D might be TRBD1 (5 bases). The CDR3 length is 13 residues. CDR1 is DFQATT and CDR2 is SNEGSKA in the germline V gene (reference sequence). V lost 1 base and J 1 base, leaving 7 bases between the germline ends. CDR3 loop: CSARGGANTEAFF. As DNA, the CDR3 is TGCAGTGCTAGAGGCGGGGCGAACACTGAAGCTTTCTTT.

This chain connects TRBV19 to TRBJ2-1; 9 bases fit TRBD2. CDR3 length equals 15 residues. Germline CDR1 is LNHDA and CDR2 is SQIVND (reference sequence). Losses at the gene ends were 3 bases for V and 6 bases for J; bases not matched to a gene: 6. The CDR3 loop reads CASSISSGSFNEQFF. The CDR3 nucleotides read TGTGCCAGTAGTATCAGTAGCGGGAGTTTCAATGAGCAGTTCTTC.

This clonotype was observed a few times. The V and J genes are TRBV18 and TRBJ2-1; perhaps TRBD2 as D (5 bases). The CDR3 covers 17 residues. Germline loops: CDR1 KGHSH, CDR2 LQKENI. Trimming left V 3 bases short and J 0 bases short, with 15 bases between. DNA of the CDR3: TGTGCCAGCTCACCGCCACTTAGCGTCAGCTCCTACAATGAGCAGTTCTTC. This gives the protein CASSPPLSVSSYNEQFF.

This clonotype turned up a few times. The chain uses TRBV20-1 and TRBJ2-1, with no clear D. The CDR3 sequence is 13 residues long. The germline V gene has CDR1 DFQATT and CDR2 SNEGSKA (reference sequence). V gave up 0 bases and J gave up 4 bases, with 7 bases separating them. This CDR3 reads CSARDPRYNEQFF. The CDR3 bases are TGCAGTGCTAGAGATCCCCGGTACAATGAGCAGTTCTTC.

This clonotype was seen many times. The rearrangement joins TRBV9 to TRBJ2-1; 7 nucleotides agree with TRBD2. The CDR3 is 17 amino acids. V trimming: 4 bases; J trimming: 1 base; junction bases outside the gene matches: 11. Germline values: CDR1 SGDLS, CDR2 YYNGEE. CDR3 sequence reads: CASSPASGTFSYNEQFF. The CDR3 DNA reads TGTGCCAGCAGCCCTGCCAGCGGGACTTTTTCCTACAATGAGCAGTTCTTC.

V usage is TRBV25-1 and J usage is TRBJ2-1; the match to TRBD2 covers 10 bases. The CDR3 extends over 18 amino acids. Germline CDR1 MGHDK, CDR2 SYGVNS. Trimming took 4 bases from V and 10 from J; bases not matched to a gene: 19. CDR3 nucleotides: TGTGCCAGCAGTGGATACGATCGGACTAGCGGTTTGGTGGAGGAGCAGTTCTTC. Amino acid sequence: CASSGYDRTSGLVEEQFF.